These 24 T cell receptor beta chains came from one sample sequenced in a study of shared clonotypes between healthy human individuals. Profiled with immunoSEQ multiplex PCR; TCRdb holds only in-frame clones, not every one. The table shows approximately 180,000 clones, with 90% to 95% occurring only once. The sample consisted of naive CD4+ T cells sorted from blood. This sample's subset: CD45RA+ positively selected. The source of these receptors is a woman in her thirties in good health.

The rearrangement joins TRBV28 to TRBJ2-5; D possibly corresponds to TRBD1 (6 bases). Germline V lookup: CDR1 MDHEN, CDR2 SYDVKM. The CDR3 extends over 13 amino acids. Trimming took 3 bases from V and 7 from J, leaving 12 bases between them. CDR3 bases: TGTGCCAGCAGTTTGGCAGGGGTGGGGACCCAGTACTTC. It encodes CASSLAGVGTQYF.

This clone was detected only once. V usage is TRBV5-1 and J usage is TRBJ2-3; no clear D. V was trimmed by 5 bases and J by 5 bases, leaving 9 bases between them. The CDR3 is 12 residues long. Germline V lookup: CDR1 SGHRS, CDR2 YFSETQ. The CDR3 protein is CASSPVGDTQYF. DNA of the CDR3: TGCGCCAGCAGTCCGGTTGGAGATACGCAGTATTTT.

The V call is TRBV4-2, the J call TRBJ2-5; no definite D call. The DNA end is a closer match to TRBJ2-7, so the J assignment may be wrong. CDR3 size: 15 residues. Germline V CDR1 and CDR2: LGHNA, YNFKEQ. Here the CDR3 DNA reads TGTGCCAGCAGCCAAGCCGACCAGCGATCCTACGAGCAGTACTTC. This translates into CASSQADQRSYEQYF.

CDR3 in DNA: TGTGCCAGCAGTCCGACAGGGAGAAACATTCAGTACTTC. Its protein product is CASSPTGRNIQYF. The chain carries TRBV6-5 and TRBJ2-4, with TRBD1 matching 7 bases. CDR1 MNHEY and CDR2 SVGAGI come from the germline V gene. The CDR3 has 13 residues. The trim removed 5 bases at V and 6 bases at J, leaving 4 bases unmatched.

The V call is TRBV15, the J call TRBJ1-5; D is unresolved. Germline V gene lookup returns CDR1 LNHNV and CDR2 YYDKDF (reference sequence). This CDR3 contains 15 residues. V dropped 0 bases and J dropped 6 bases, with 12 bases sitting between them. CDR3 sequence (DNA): TGTGCCACCAGCAGAGATCCCACAGTCTCTCAGCCCCAGCATTTT. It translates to CATSRDPTVSQPQHF.

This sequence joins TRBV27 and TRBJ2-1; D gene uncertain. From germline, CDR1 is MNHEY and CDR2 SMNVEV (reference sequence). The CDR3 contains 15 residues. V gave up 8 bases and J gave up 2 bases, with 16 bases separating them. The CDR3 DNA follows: TGTGCCAGCGGAACACATTATGACCCCTACAATGAGCAGTTCTTC. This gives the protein CASGTHYDPYNEQFF.

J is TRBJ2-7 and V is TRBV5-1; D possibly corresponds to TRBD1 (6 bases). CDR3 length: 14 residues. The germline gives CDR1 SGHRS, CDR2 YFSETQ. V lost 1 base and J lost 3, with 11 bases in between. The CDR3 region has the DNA TGCGCCAGCAGCTTGACGGGACAAGGCTACGAGCAGTACTTC. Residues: CASSLTGQGYEQYF.

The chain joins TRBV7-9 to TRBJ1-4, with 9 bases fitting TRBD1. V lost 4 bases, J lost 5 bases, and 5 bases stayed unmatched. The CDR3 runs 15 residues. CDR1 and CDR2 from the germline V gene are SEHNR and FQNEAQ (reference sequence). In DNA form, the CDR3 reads TGTGCCAGCAGCTCGAGACAGGGGGAAAATGAAAAACTGTTTTTT. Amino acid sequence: CASSSRQGENEKLFF.

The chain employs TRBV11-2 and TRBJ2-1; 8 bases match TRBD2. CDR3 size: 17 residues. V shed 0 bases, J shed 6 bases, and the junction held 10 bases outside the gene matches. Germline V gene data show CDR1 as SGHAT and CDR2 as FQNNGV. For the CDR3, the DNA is TGTGCCAGCAGCTTAGATCGAACTAGCGGAGCGCCCAATGAGCAGTTCTTC. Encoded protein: CASSLDRTSGAPNEQFF.

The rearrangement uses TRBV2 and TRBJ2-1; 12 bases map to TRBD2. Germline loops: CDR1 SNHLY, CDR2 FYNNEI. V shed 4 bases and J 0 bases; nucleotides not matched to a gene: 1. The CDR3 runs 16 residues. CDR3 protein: CASSVTSGSSYNEQFF. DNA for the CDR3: TGTGCCAGCAGTGTGACTAGCGGGAGCTCCTACAATGAGCAGTTCTTC.

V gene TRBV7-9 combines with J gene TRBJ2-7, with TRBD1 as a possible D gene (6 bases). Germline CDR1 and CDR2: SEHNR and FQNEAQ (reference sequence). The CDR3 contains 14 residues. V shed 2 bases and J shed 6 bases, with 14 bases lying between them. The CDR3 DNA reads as TGTGCCAGCAGCTTAAACGGACAGTGGTTCGAGCAGTACTTC. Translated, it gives CASSLNGQWFEQYF. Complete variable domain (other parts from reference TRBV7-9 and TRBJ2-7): DTGVSQNPRHKITKRGQNVTFRCDPISEHNRLYWYRQTLGQGPEFLTYFQNEAQLEKSRLLSDRFSAERPKGSFSTLEIQRTEQGDSAMYLCASSLNGQWFEQYFGPGTRLTVT.

The CDR3 reads CASSPGREQTQYF. The CDR3 coding sequence is TGTGCCAGCTCACCTGGGAGGGAACAGACCCAGTACTTC. The rearrangement joins TRBV18 to TRBJ2-5; 7 nucleotides agree with TRBD2. With 3 bases clipped from V and 6 bases from J, the junction kept 4 bases outside the gene matches. Germline assignment: CDR1 KGHSH and CDR2 LQKENI. This CDR3 contains 13 residues.

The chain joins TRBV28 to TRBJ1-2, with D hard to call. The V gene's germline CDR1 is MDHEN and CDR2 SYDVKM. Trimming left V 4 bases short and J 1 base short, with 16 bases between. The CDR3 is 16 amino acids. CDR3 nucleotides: TGTGCCAGCAGTTCCCCTCCGAGGGCAAATAACTATGGCTACACCTTC. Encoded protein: CASSSPPRANNYGYTF.

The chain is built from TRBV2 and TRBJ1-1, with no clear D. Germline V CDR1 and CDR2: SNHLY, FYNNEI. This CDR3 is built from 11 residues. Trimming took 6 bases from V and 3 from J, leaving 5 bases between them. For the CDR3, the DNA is TGTGCCAGCAGCAGAGACACTGAAGCTTTCTTT. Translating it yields CASSRDTEAFF.

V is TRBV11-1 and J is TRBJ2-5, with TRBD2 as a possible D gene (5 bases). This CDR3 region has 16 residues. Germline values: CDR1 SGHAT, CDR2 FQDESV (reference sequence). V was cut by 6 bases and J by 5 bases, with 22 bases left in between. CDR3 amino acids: CASRPAGQLEWETQYF. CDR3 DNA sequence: TGTGCCAGCAGACCCGCCGGGCAACTAGAGTGGGAGACCCAGTACTTC. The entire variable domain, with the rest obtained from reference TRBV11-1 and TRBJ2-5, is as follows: EAEVAQSPRYKITEKSQAVAFWCDPISGHATLYWYRQILGQGPELLVQFQDESVVDDSQLPKDRFSAERLKGVDSTLKIQPAELGDSAMYLCASRPAGQLEWETQYFGPGTRLLVL.

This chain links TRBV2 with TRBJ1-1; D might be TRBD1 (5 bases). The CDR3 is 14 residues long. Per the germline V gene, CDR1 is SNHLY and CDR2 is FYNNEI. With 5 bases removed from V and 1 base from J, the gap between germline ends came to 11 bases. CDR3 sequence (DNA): TGTGCCAGCAGTTCTACCACAGGGAACACTGAAGCTTTCTTT. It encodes CASSSTTGNTEAFF.

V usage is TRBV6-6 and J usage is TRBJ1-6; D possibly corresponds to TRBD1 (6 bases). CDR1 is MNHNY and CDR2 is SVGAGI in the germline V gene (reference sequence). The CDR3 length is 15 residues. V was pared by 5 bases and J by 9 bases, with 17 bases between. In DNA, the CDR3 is TGTGCCAGCAGTCGACCGGACAGTGGATCTTCACCCCTCCACTTT. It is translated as CASSRPDSGSSPLHF.

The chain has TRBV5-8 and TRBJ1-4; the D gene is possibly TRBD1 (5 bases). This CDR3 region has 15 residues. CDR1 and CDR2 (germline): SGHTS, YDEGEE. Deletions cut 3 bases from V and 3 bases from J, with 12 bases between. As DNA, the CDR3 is TGTGCCAGCAGCTCTTACGGGGCTTCTAATGAAAAACTGTTTTTT. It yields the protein CASSSYGASNEKLFF.

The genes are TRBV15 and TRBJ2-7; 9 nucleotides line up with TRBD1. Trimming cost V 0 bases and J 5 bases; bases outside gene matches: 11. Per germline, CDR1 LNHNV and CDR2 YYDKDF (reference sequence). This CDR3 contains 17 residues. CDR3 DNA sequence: TGTGCCACCAGCAGAGATCCCGGGACAGGGACTTCCCACGAGCAGTACTTC. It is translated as CATSRDPGTGTSHEQYF.

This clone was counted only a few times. The CDR3 loop is CASTESANEQYF. The CDR3 coding sequence is TGTGCCAGCACCGAGTCGGCTAACGAGCAGTACTTC. The chain joins TRBV11-2 to TRBJ2-7, with unresolved D. Germline loops: CDR1 SGHAT, CDR2 FQNNGV. Trimming left V 7 bases short and J 5 bases short, with 12 bases between. There are 12 residues in the CDR3.

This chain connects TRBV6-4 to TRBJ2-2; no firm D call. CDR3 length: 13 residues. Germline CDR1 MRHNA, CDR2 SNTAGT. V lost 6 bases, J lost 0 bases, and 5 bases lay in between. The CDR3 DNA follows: TGTGCCAGCAGGAACGCGAACACCGGGGAGCTGTTTTTT. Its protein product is CASRNANTGELFF.

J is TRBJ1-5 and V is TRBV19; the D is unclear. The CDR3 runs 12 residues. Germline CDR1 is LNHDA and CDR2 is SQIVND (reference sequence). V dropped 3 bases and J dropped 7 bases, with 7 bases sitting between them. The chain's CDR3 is CASSMNTQPQHF. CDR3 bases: TGTGCCAGTAGTATGAACACCCAGCCCCAGCATTTT.

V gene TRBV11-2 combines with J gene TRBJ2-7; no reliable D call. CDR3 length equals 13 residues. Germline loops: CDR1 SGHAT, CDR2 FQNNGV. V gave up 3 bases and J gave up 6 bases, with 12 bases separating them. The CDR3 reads CASSFPPAPEQYF. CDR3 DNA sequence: TGTGCCAGCAGCTTTCCGCCGGCCCCCGAGCAGTACTTC. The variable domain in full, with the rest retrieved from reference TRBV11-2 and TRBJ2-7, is EAGVAQSPRYKIIEKRQSVAFWCNPISGHATLYWYQQILGQGPKLLIQFQNNGVVDDSQLPKDRFSAERLKGVDSTLKIQPAKLEDSAVYLCASSFPPAPEQYFGPGTRLTVT.

Here the CDR3 DNA reads TGCAGTGCCGGGACTCTTTACGAGCAGTACTTC. Protein product: CSAGTLYEQYF. The rearrangement links TRBV20-1 to TRBJ2-5; possible D gene TRBD2, 6 bases. Gene TRBJ2-7 matches the end of the DNA better, so the J call may be wrong. The CDR3 runs to 11 residues. Germline loops: CDR1 DFQATT, CDR2 SNEGSKA (reference sequence).